This is a list of T cell receptor beta chains from one sample in a study of blood T cell repertoires in COVID-19. Sequencing was performed with immunoSEQ multiplex PCR; in TCRdb, only in-frame clones are kept and a portion is missing. This sample has 80,000 or so clones; 75% to 85% occur once, and the top ten carry 4% to 5.5%. Sequencing input: peripheral blood. The receptors shown here come from a woman between 65 and 79 years old with acute or convalescent COVID-19. Both conserved end residues are part of each CDR3. The D gene is left open where the match is weak. Only some rows state a clone size, as once, few, many or a class for expanded clones.

j_call d_call clone_size v_call cdr3_aa cdr3_nt
TRBJ2-7 TRBD2 . TRBV6-6 CASSVRLAGPYEQYF TGTGCCAGCAGTGTCCGCCTAGCGGGACCTTACGAGCAGTACTTC
TRBJ2-1 . . TRBV3-1/TRBV3-2 CASSQETSTNEQFF TGTGCCAGCAGCCAAGAAACTTCCACCAATGAGCAGTTCTTC
TRBJ1-5 . . TRBV24-1 CATSDSLSEGQPQHF TGTGCCACCAGTGATTCCCTTAGTGAGGGACAGCCCCAGCATTTT
TRBJ1-2 . . TRBV7-9 CASSPAGSYGYTF TGTGCCAGCAGCCCAGCAGGGTCCTATGGCTACACCTTC
TRBJ1-5 . . TRBV12-3/TRBV12-4 CASSLSVRKPQHF TGTGCCAGCAGTTTGTCGGTCAGGAAGCCCCAGCATTTT
TRBJ2-1 TRBD2 once TRBV6-5 CASSGGAPTEQFF TGTGCCAGCAGCGGGGGGGCTCCCACTGAGCAGTTCTTC
TRBJ2-3 . . TRBV13 CASRLSTDTQYF TGTGCCAGCAGACTATCCACAGATACGCAGTATTTT
TRBJ1-1 . . TRBV29-1 CSVELGRGGTEAFF TGCAGCGTTGAATTGGGCAGGGGCGGCACTGAAGCTTTCTTT
TRBJ1-1 TRBD1 . TRBV7-9 CASSDTGTGNTEAFF TGTGCCAGCAGCGATACCGGGACAGGGAACACTGAAGCTTTCTTT
TRBJ1-1 TRBD1 . TRBV24-1 CATQGEMNTEAFF TGTGCCACCCAGGGGGAGATGAACACTGAAGCTTTCTTT
TRBJ1-1 . . TRBV29-1 CSVVAQDRRVDTEAFF TGCAGCGTTGTTGCACAGGACCGACGGGTGGACACTGAAGCTTTCTTT
TRBJ1-4 TRBD1 . TRBV2 CASSEFGTGGGKLFF TGTGCCAGCAGTGAATTCGGGACAGGGGGCGGAAAACTGTTTTTT
TRBJ2-7 . . TRBV7-2 CASSSTGLSLAYEQYF TGTGCCAGCAGTTCGACTGGCTTATCGTTAGCCTACGAGCAGTACTTC
TRBJ1-2 TRBD1 . TRBV7-2 CASSLAPQGADGYTF TGTGCCAGCAGCTTAGCGCCACAGGGGGCGGATGGCTACACCTTC
TRBJ2-5 . once TRBV11-1 CASSLALGAARGTQYF TGTGCCAGCAGCTTAGCGTTGGGTGCAGCCCGGGGGACCCAGTACTTC
TRBJ2-1 TRBD2 . TRBV5-1 CASSLTGTSGGEGAVF TGCGCCAGCAGCCTAACCGGGACTAGCGGGGGGGAAGGTGCGGTCTTC
TRBJ1-1 TRBD1 . TRBV19 CASSTTGITTWTEAFF TGTGCCAGTAGTACGACAGGGATTACAACGTGGACTGAAGCTTTCTTT
TRBJ2-2 TRBD1 . TRBV24-1 CATSDHSRGLTGELFF TGTGCCACCAGTGATCATTCGAGGGGGCTCACCGGGGAGCTGTTTTTT
TRBJ1-3 TRBD1 few TRBV6-5 CASSYDRGSGNTIYF TGTGCCAGCAGTTACGACAGGGGGTCTGGAAACACCATATATTTT
TRBJ1-2 . . TRBV3-1/TRBV3-2 CASSQERWSYYGYTF TGTGCCAGCAGCCAAGAGCGGTGGAGTTACTATGGCTACACCTTC
TRBJ1-1 TRBD1 medium-sized TRBV4-1 CASSQETRTGRSMNTEAFF TGCGCCAGCAGCCAAGAGACCAGGACAGGGAGGAGCATGAACACTGAAGCTTTCTTT
TRBJ1-4 TRBD1 . TRBV6-4 CAEGTGNTPEKLFF TGTGCCGAGGGGACAGGGAATACTCCGGAAAAACTGTTTTTT
TRBJ1-6 . . TRBV10-3 CAIRGWDAEVLHF TGTGCCATCAGGGGTTGGGATGCGGAGGTCCTCCACTTT
TRBJ1-5 TRBD1 . TRBV6-5 CASRDWQGGNQPQHF TGTGCCAGCAGGGATTGGCAGGGGGGTAATCAGCCCCAGCATTTT
TRBJ1-5 TRBD1 . TRBV9 CASSTRTGNSNQPQHF TGTGCCAGCAGCACCCGGACAGGGAATAGCAATCAGCCCCAGCATTTT
TRBJ1-3 TRBD1 . TRBV18 CATEQGARGNTIYF TGTGCCACGGAACAGGGGGCCCGTGGAAACACCATATATTTT
TRBJ1-2 . . TRBV7-2 CASGLGANYGYTF TGTGCCAGCGGGTTGGGAGCTAACTATGGCTACACCTTC
TRBJ2-7 . once TRBV12-3/TRBV12-4 CASGDFYEQYF TGTGCCAGCGGGGACTTCTACGAGCAGTACTTC
TRBJ1-5 . once TRBV6-2/TRBV6-3 CASSSVYQPQHF TGTGCCAGCAGCTCCGTATATCAGCCCCAGCATTTT
TRBJ2-5 TRBD2 . TRBV4-1 CASSARGGTQETQYF TGCGCCAGCAGCGCTCGCGGGGGGACCCAAGAGACCCAGTACTTC
TRBJ1-4 . . TRBV12-3/TRBV12-4 CASSANEKLFF TGTGCCAGCAGCGCTAATGAAAAACTGTTTTTT
TRBJ1-5 TRBD1 . TRBV7-2 CASSLDTGGTGNQPQHF TGTGCCAGCAGCTTGGACACAGGGGGCACTGGCAATCAGCCCCAGCATTTT